Listed below are T cell receptor beta chains from one sample, sequenced in a study of blood T cell repertoires in COVID-19. Sequencing used immunoSEQ multiplex PCR; TCRdb keeps in-frame clones, though not all of them. The sample lists roughly 90,000 clones; over 80% were seen once. The sample consisted of peripheral blood. The receptors were sampled from a woman between 65 and 79 years old with acute or convalescent COVID-19. CDR3s include the opening cysteine and the closing phenylalanine or tryptophan. The D gene is left open where the match is weak. A clone size is listed for some rows: how often the clone was seen (once, few, many), or a class if it is expanded.

V	J	D	size	DNA	CDR3
TRBV11-2	TRBJ1-2	.	.	TGTGCCAGCAGCTTACGACAGGATAACTATGGCTACACCTTC	CASSLRQDNYGYTF
TRBV5-1	TRBJ1-1	.	.	TGCGCCAGCAGCCTAACTCCCCGCCGGGAAACTGAAGCTTTCTTT	CASSLTPRRETEAFF
TRBV28	TRBJ1-2	TRBD1	.	TGTGCCAGCAGTTTAGGTTCCGGGACAGGGGGAAGATATGGCTACACCTTC	CASSLGSGTGGRYGYTF
TRBV15	TRBJ1-1	.	.	TGTGCCACCAGCAGGACAGGCCTGATGAACACTGAAGCTTTCTTT	CATSRTGLMNTEAFF
TRBV12-3/TRBV12-4	TRBJ1-2	.	.	TGTGCCAGCAGTTACGACATGTATGGCTACACCTTC	CASSYDMYGYTF
TRBV6-8	TRBJ2-1	TRBD1	few	TGTGCCAGCACCACCTTCGAGGACAGGGACCCCAATGAGCAGTTCTTC	CASTTFEDRDPNEQFF
TRBV24-1	TRBJ2-7	TRBD1	.	TGTGCCACCAGTGACCCAAAGGACAGGGGGCATCCGTACGAGCAGTACTTC	CATSDPKDRGHPYEQYF
TRBV6-5	TRBJ1-1	.	.	TGTGCCAGCAGTTACTCGATCGGGTTGGCCACTGAAGCTTTCTTT	CASSYSIGLATEAFF
TRBV27	TRBJ2-3	TRBD1	.	TGTGCCAGCAGTGCCGGACAGGGACTCAGCACAGATACGCAGTATTTT	CASSAGQGLSTDTQYF
TRBV6-5	TRBJ1-2	.	.	TGTGCCAGCACCGAGGGGGTCGGCTATGGCTACACCTTC	CASTEGVGYGYTF
TRBV18	TRBJ1-2	.	.	TGTGCCAGCTCACCGGGCACGAGCTTCAACTATGGCTACACCTTC	CASSPGTSFNYGYTF
TRBV6-6	TRBJ1-6	.	.	TGTGCCAGCAGACTCCAGGGAAACGACTCACCCCTCCACTTT	CASRLQGNDSPLHF
TRBV5-4	TRBJ1-3	.	.	TGTGCCAGCAGTCTTGACAGGAGTGCTGGAAACACCATATATTTT	CASSLDRSAGNTIYF
TRBV5-1	TRBJ1-6	TRBD1	.	TGCGCCAGCAGCCTGGGACAGCCTATGTCACCCCTCCACTTT	CASSLGQPMSPLHF
TRBV7-9	TRBJ2-2	.	.	TGTGCCAGCAGCTTAGGCAGGGTTGGTACCGGGGAGCTGTTTTTT	CASSLGRVGTGELFF
TRBV29-1	TRBJ1-5	.	.	TGCAGCGTTCAACAGGGTTACGGCAATCAGCCCCAGCATTTT	CSVQQGYGNQPQHF
TRBV6-5	TRBJ1-5	.	.	TGTGCCAGCAGCCCAGGGAATCAGCCCCAGCATTTT	CASSPGNQPQHF
TRBV5-1	TRBJ2-3	TRBD2	.	TGCGCCAGCAGCGAGGGACTAGCGGGGGGACGCATCGATACGCAGTATTTT	CASSEGLAGGRIDTQYF
TRBV28	TRBJ1-3	.	few	TGTGCCAGCAGTACAGGAGACTCTGGAAACACCATATATTTT	CASSTGDSGNTIYF
TRBV24-1	TRBJ1-2	TRBD1	.	TGTGCCACCAGTGACCCAGGACAGGACTATGACTACACCTTC	CATSDPGQDYDYTF
TRBV5-8	TRBJ2-5	TRBD1	.	TGTGCCAGCAGCCCGGGACAGGCACGGGAGACCCAGTACTTC	CASSPGQARETQYF
TRBV2	TRBJ1-6	.	.	TGTGCCAGCAGTGACCCTGACAGCCATTATAATTCACCCCTCCACTTT	CASSDPDSHYNSPLHF
TRBV3-1/TRBV3-2	TRBJ1-2	TRBD1	once	TGTGCCAGCAGCCTTACAGGGGAGGACTATGGCTACACCTTC	CASSLTGEDYGYTF
TRBV29-1	TRBJ1-2	.	.	TGCAGCGTTGAGATCGGCTATGGCTACACCTTC	CSVEIGYGYTF
TRBV5-1	TRBJ1-3	.	.	TGCGCCAGCAGCTTGGCGGCAGGGGCTAACTCTGGAAACACCATATATTTT	CASSLAAGANSGNTIYF
TRBV7-9	TRBJ2-7	.	.	TGTGCCAGCAGCCCGACGGGCTACGAGCAGTACTTC	CASSPTGYEQYF
TRBV7-9	TRBJ2-7	TRBD1	.	TGTGCCAGCGGAACCTCGACAGGGCGGTACGAGCAGTACTTC	CASGTSTGRYEQYF
TRBV3-1/TRBV3-2	TRBJ2-5	.	.	TGTGCCAGCAGCCATCCCGGGACATCGAGCGGGACCCAGTACTTC	CASSHPGTSSGTQYF
TRBV5-1	TRBJ1-2	.	.	TGCGCCAGCAGCTTGGATAGTAACTATGGCTACACCTTC	CASSLDSNYGYTF
TRBV7-9	TRBJ2-3	.	.	TGTGCCAGCAGCTTACAGGGGTATTTAGATACGCAGTATTTT	CASSLQGYLDTQYF
TRBV12-3/TRBV12-4	TRBJ2-3	.	.	TGTGCCAGCAGTTTTAGAGATACGCAGTATTTT	CASSFRDTQYF
TRBV4-1	TRBJ1-5	TRBD1	.	TGCGCCAGCAGCCAGGTTTCGACAGGGGGCATTGGGCCCCAGCATTTT	CASSQVSTGGIGPQHF
TRBV6-5	TRBJ1-1	.	.	TGTGTCAGCGAAGATTCCAGGACTGAAGCTTTCTTT	CVSEDSRTEAFF
TRBV2	TRBJ2-2	TRBD2	.	TGTGCCAGCACTAAAAGGACTAGCGGGGCCGGGGAGCTGTTTTTT	CASTKRTSGAGELFF
TRBV27	TRBJ1-4	.	once	TGTGCCAGCAGTTACCAAGGGGTAGGGGGTGAAAAACTGTTTTTT	CASSYQGVGGEKLFF
TRBV5-1	TRBJ2-7	TRBD2	.	TGCGCCAGCAGCTTGGTTCTAGCGGGGGGCTCCTACGAGCAGTACTTC	CASSLVLAGGSYEQYF
TRBV3-1/TRBV3-2	TRBJ1-2	.	.	TGTGCCAGCAGCCCCGGGACATTCTATGGCTACACCTTC	CASSPGTFYGYTF
TRBV15	TRBJ1-4	.	.	TGTGCCACCAGCAGAGTAGTCGGGACAACTAATGAAAAACTGTTTTTT	CATSRVVGTTNEKLFF
TRBV5-1	TRBJ2-7	.	.	TGCGCCAGCAGGTACGGGGATCGCGACGAGCAGTACTTC	CASRYGDRDEQYF
TRBV18	TRBJ1-1	.	.	TGTGCCAGCTCACCCAACAGGGAGAACACTGAAGCTTTCTTT	CASSPNRENTEAFF
TRBV4-1	TRBJ1-2	TRBD1	once	TGCGCCAGCAGCCAAGATGGACCCGGGACAGGGGGCAATTCGGGTGGCTACACCTTC	CASSQDGPGTGGNSGGYTF
TRBV10-3	TRBJ1-5	TRBD1	.	TGTGCCATCAGGGGAGGGACAGGGATACAGCCCCAGCATTTT	CAIRGGTGIQPQHF
TRBV3-1/TRBV3-2	TRBJ1-1	.	.	TGTGCCAGCAGCCAAACAGGGTTTCGGAACACTGAAGCTTTCTTT	CASSQTGFRNTEAFF
TRBV6-5	TRBJ2-3	TRBD1	.	TGTGCCAGCAGCCGGGACAGTACAGATACGCAGTATTTT	CASSRDSTDTQYF
TRBV5-5	TRBJ1-2	TRBD1	.	TGTGCCAGCAGCTCCTTTTCGACAGGGACTAACTATGGCTACACCTTC	CASSSFSTGTNYGYTF
TRBV4-2	TRBJ2-1	TRBD1	.	TGTGCCACCGAGTCATCCCCAGGGGGCTTCTACAATGAGCAGTTCTTC	CATESSPGGFYNEQFF
TRBV2	TRBJ1-1	.	.	TGTGCCAGCATACGACAGTACACTGAAGCTTTCTTT	CASIRQYTEAFF
TRBV29-1	TRBJ1-2	TRBD1	once	TGCAGCGTTTTCGGAGGGACAGGCGGGTTTGGCTACACCTTC	CSVFGGTGGFGYTF
TRBV19	TRBJ1-2	.	.	TGTGCCAGTAGTATAGCGGCTAGGGGCGCAGGCTATGGCTACACCTTC	CASSIAARGAGYGYTF
TRBV6-5	TRBJ1-1	.	.	TGTGCCAGCAGCAAAGGGGGTCGATTGCTCTCTGAAGCTTTCTTT	CASSKGGRLLSEAFF
TRBV18	TRBJ1-2	.	.	TGTGCCAGCTCACCAAGCGCAGGGAACTACTATGGCTACACCTTC	CASSPSAGNYYGYTF
TRBV11-2	TRBJ1-6	TRBD1	once	TGTGCCAGCAGCCTAAGACAGGGGGAAAATTCACCCCTCCACTTT	CASSLRQGENSPLHF
TRBV28	TRBJ1-1	.	.	TGTGCCAGCATAACAGGGATGAACACTGAAGCTTTCTTT	CASITGMNTEAFF
TRBV24-1	TRBJ1-1	.	.	TGTGCCAGCGCTACTACGGGGGGCACTGAAGCTTTCTTT	CASATTGGTEAFF
TRBV5-6	TRBJ1-1	.	many	TGTGCCAGCAGCTCGTACCGGGGTGAAGCTTTCTTT	CASSSYRGEAFF
TRBV12-3/TRBV12-4	TRBJ2-5	.	.	TGTGCCAGCAGTTACGACAGACTAGAGACCCAGTACTTC	CASSYDRLETQYF
TRBV15	TRBJ2-5	.	few	TGTGCCACCAGCAGACCGGGGCAAGAGACCCAGTACTTC	CATSRPGQETQYF
TRBV11-2	TRBJ1-1	.	.	TGTGCCAGCAGCAGGGGGAAGGGAAACACTGAAGCTTTCTTT	CASSRGKGNTEAFF
TRBV18	TRBJ1-1	.	few	TGTGCCAGCTCACCACAGGGGCCCACTGAAGCTTTCTTT	CASSPQGPTEAFF
TRBV11-1	TRBJ2-1	.	.	TGTGCCAGCAGCTTTGCGAGCTCCTACAATGAGCAGTTCTTC	CASSFASSYNEQFF